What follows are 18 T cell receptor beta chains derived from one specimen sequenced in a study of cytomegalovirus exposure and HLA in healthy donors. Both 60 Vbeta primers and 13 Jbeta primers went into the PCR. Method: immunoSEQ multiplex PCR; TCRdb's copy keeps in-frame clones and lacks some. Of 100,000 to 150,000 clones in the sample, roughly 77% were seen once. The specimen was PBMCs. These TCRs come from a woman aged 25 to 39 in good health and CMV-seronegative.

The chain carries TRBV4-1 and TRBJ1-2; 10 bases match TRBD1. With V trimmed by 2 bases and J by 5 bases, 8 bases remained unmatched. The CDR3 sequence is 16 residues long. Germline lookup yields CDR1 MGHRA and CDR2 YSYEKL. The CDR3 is CASSQPQGQGRYGYTF. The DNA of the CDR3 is TGCGCCAGCAGCCAACCTCAGGGACAGGGGAGGTATGGCTACACCTTC.

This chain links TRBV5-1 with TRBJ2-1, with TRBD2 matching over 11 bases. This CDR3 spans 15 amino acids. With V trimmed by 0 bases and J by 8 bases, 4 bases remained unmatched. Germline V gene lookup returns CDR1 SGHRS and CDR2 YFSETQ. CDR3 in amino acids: CASSLGLAGMDEQFF. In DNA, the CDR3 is TGCGCCAGCAGCTTGGGACTAGCGGGAATGGATGAGCAGTTCTTC.

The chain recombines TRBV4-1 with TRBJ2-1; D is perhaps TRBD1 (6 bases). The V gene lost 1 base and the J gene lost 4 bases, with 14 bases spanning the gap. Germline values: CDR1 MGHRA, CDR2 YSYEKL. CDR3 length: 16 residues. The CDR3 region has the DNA TGCGCCAGCAGCCAAGCGGCGCAGGGGATATACAATGAGCAGTTCTTC. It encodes CASSQAAQGIYNEQFF.

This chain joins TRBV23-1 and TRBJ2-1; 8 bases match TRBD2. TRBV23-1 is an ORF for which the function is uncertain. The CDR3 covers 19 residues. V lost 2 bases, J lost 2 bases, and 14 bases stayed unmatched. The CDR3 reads CASSQQPPWGGRPYNEQFF. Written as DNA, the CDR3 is TGCGCCAGCAGTCAACAGCCACCTTGGGGCGGGAGGCCCTACAATGAGCAGTTCTTC.

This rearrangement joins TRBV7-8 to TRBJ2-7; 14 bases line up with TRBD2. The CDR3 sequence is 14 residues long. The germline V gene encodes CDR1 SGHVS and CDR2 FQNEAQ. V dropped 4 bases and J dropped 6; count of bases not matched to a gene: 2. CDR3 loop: CASSSGLAGGEQYF. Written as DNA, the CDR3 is TGTGCCAGCAGCTCTGGACTAGCGGGAGGCGAGCAGTACTTC.

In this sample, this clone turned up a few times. The CDR3 region is CSVETDPTTWRGVGTDTQYF. The CDR3, as DNA: TGCAGCGTTGAAACCGACCCTACGACATGGCGGGGGGTGGGCACAGATACGCAGTATTTT. The V and J genes are TRBV29-1 and TRBJ2-3; 8 positions agree with TRBD2. Germline lookup yields CDR1 SQVTM and CDR2 ANQGSEA. J lost 1 base, V lost 2 bases, and 20 bases had no gene match. The CDR3 is made up of 20 amino acids.

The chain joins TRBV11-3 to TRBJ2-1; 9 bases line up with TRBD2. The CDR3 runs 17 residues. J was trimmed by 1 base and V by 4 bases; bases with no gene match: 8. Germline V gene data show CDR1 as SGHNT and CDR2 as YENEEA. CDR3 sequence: CASSWYFSGGSYNEQFF. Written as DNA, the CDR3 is TGTGCCAGCAGCTGGTATTTTAGCGGGGGTTCCTACAATGAGCAGTTCTTC.

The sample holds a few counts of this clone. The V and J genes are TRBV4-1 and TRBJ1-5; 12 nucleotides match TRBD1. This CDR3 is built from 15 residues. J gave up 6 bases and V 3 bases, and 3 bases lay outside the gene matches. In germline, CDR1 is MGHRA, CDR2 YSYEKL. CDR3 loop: CASSQGDRGLQPQHF. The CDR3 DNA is TGCGCCAGCAGCCAGGGGGACAGGGGGCTTCAGCCCCAGCATTTT.

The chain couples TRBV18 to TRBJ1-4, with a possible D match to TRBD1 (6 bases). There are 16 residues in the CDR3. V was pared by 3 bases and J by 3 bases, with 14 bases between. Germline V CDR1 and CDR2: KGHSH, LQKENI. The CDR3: CASSPVSRGSNEKLFF. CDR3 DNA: TGTGCCAGCTCACCGGTCAGTAGGGGGTCTAATGAAAAACTGTTTTTT. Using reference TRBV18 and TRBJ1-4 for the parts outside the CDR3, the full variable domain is NAGVMQNPRHLVRRRGQEARLRCSPMKGHSHVYWYRQLPEEGLKFMVYLQKENIIDESGMPKERFSAEFPKEGPSILRIQQVVRGDSAAYFCASSPVSRGSNEKLFFGSGTQLSVL.

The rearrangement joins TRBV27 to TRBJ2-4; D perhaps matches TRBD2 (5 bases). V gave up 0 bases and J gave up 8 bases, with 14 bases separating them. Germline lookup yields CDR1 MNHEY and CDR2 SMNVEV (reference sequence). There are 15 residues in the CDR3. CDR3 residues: CASSLSSLRVDIQYF. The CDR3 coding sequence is TGTGCCAGCAGTTTATCGAGTCTGCGGGTGGACATTCAGTACTTC.

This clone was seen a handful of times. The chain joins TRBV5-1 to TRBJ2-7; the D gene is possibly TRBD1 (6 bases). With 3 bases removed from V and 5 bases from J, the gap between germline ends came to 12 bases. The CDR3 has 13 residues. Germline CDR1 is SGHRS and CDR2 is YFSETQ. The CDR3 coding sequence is TGCGCCAGCAGCTCATGGGGGCTCCACGAGCAGTACTTC. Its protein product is CASSSWGLHEQYF.

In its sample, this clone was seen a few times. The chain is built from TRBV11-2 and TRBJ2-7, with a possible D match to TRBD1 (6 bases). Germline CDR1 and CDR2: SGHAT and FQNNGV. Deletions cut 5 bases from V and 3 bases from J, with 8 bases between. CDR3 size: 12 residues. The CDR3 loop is CASSQQGYEQYF. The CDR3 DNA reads TGTGCCAGCAGCCAACAGGGCTACGAGCAGTACTTC.

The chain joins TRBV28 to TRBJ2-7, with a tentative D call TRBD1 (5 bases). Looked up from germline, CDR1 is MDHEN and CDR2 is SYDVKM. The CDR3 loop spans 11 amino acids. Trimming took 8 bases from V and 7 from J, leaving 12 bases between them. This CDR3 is CASDQGLEQYF. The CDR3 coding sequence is TGTGCCAGCGACCAGGGTTTAGAGCAGTACTTC.

The CDR3: CASSIYSPTNEKLFF. In nucleotides, the CDR3 is TGTGCCAGTAGTATTTACAGCCCAACTAATGAAAAACTGTTTTTT. The chain combines TRBV19 with TRBJ1-4; unclear D gene. Deletions cut 3 bases from V and 0 bases from J, with 8 bases between. This CDR3 has 15 amino acids. CDR1 is LNHDA and CDR2 is SQIVND in the germline V gene (reference sequence). Looking up the rest from reference TRBV19 and TRBJ1-4 gives the full variable domain: DGGITQSPKYLFRKEGQNVTLSCEQNLNHDAMYWYRQDPGQGLRLIYYSQIVNDFQKGDIAEGYSVSREKKESFPLTVTSAQKNPTAFYLCASSIYSPTNEKLFFGSGTQLSVL.

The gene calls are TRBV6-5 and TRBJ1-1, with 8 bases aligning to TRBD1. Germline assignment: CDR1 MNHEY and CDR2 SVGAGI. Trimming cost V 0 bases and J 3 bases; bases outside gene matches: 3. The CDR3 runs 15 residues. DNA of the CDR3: TGTGCCAGCAGTTACTCGGACAGGGCGGACACTGAAGCTTTCTTT. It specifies CASSYSDRADTEAFF.

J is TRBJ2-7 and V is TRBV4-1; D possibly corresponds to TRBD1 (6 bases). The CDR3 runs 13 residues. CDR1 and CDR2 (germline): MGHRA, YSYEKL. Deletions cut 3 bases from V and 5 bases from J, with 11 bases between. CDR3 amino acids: CASSHTGTHEQYF. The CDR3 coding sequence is TGCGCCAGCAGCCATACAGGGACCCACGAGCAGTACTTC.

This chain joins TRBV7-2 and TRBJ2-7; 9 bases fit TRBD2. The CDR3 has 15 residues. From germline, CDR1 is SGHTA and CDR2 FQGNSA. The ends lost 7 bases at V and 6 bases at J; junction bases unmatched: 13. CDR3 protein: CASTAQTSGEFEQYF. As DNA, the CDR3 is TGTGCCAGCACCGCGCAGACTAGCGGAGAGTTCGAGCAGTACTTC.

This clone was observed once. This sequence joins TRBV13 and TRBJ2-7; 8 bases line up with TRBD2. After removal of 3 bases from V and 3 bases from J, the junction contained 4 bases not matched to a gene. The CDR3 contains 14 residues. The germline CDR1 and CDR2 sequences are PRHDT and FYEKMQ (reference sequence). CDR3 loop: CASSFGTRIYEQYF. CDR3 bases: TGTGCCAGCAGCTTCGGGACTAGAATCTACGAGCAGTACTTC.